Below are 27 T cell receptor beta chains sequenced from a single sample in a study of OX40 agonist ivuxolimab in advanced cancers. Assay used: immunoSEQ multiplex PCR; TCRdb lists only in-frame clones, some missing. Of roughly 42,000 clones in the sample, 80% to 95% were seen once. The source material was CD4+ or CD8+ T cells sorted from blood, sampled in a trial of the OX40 agonist ivuxolimab. The receptors here all came from an adult with an advanced solid tumor such as melanoma, head and neck, liver or kidney cancer.

CDR3 DNA: TGTGCCAGTTCGGGACTAAACACCTACAATGAGCAGTTCTTC. As protein: CASSGLNTYNEQFF. This sequence joins TRBV19 and TRBJ2-1; 7 nucleotides align to TRBD2. Trimming cost V 8 bases and J 2 bases; bases outside gene matches: 6. The CDR3 is 14 residues long. The V gene's germline CDR1 is LNHDA and CDR2 SQIVND (reference sequence).

The genes are TRBV9 and TRBJ2-1; a weak D match, TRBD2 (6 bases). Germline V gives CDR1 SGDLS, CDR2 YYNGEE. Trimming took 2 bases from V and 2 from J, leaving 8 bases between them. This CDR3 has 14 residues. The CDR3 sequence is CASSVGGPYNEQFF. The CDR3 DNA sequence: TGTGCCAGCAGCGTGGGGGGTCCCTACAATGAGCAGTTCTTC. The full variable domain, with the rest looked up from reference TRBV9 and TRBJ2-1, is DSGVTQTPKHLITATGQRVTLRCSPRSGDLSVYWYQQSLDQGLQFLIQYYNGEERAKGNILERFSAQQFPDLHSELNLSSLELGDSALYFCASSVGGPYNEQFFGPGTRLTVL.

The gene calls are TRBV7-6 and TRBJ1-1, with D possibly matching TRBD1 (5 bases). This CDR3 has 14 residues. The V and J ends lost 1 base and 6 bases respectively, with 12 bases between them. Germline CDR1 and CDR2: SGHVS and FNYEAQ. CDR3 sequence reads: CASSLVGGSAEAFF. The DNA of the CDR3 is TGTGCCAGCAGCTTAGTCGGGGGGTCCGCTGAAGCTTTCTTT.

This clone was detected only a few times. This chain uses TRBV7-9 with TRBJ1-2, with a possible D match to TRBD1 (5 bases). The CDR3 runs to 14 residues. The V end was cut by 3 bases, the J end by 4 bases, with 12 bases between. The germline gives CDR1 SEHNR, CDR2 FQNEAQ (reference sequence). The CDR3 nucleotides are TGTGCCAGCAGCTTGGGGACGGCGGTCTATGGCTACACCTTC. This codes for CASSLGTAVYGYTF.

The CDR3 DNA is TGTGCCAGCAGCCTAGGGACAGATCTACACACCGGGGAGCTGTTTTTT. Translation gives CASSLGTDLHTGELFF. This chain connects TRBV11-2 to TRBJ2-2; 7 bases are shared with TRBD1. CDR1 SGHAT and CDR2 FQNNGV come from the germline V gene. V dropped 5 bases and J dropped 3; count of bases not matched to a gene: 9. CDR3 size: 16 residues.

The rearrangement links TRBV28 to TRBJ2-3, with a weak D call TRBD2 (5 bases). The germline V gene has CDR1 MDHEN and CDR2 SYDVKM. Trimming shortened V by 3 bases and J by 2 bases, and 15 bases separated the two germline ends. The CDR3 has 16 residues. The DNA of the CDR3 is TGTGCCAGCAGTTTTACCGGGAAGACTCACACAGATACGCAGTATTTT. Protein sequence: CASSFTGKTHTDTQYF.

On this clone itself: Other DNA sequences of this sample code for an identical CDR3. The V call is TRBV4-2, the J call TRBJ2-7, with D unresolved. V lost 6 bases and J 0 bases, leaving 15 bases between the germline ends. The CDR3 is 15 residues long. Germline CDR1 and CDR2: LGHNA and YNFKEQ. CDR3 sequence: CASSHSLQSSYEQYF. The CDR3 coding sequence is TGTGCCAGCAGTCACAGTCTACAGAGCTCCTACGAGCAGTACTTC.

V is TRBV6-5 and J is TRBJ2-1, with D perhaps TRBD2 (6 bases). CDR1 is MNHEY and CDR2 is SVGAGI in the germline V gene. CDR3 length: 15 amino acids. Trimming shortened V by 2 bases and J by 8 bases, and 16 bases separated the two germline ends. CDR3 in amino acids: CASSYVGSRGDEQFF. For the CDR3, the DNA is TGTGCCAGCAGTTACGTCGGGAGTCGAGGTGATGAGCAGTTCTTC.

The genes are TRBV28 and TRBJ1-3, with 7 bases aligning to TRBD1. Per germline, CDR1 MDHEN and CDR2 SYDVKM. With 5 bases clipped from V and 0 bases from J, the junction kept 1 base outside the gene matches. This CDR3 has 14 amino acids. The CDR3 here is CASSDRDSGNTIYF. In nucleotides, the CDR3 is TGTGCCAGCAGTGACAGGGACTCTGGAAACACCATATATTTT.

The genes are TRBV2 and TRBJ1-1; TRBD1 agrees at 7 bases. V gave up 6 bases and J gave up 5 bases; unmatched junction bases: 6. The CDR3 runs 13 residues. Germline V lookup: CDR1 SNHLY, CDR2 FYNNEI. The CDR3 sequence is CASRETGMTEAFF. CDR3 DNA sequence: TGTGCCAGCAGGGAGACAGGGATGACTGAAGCTTTCTTT.

This chain connects TRBV11-3 to TRBJ1-1; D might be TRBD1 (5 bases). The CDR3 consists of 13 residues. V lost 2 bases and J lost 5, with 9 bases in between. The germline gives CDR1 SGHNT, CDR2 YENEEA. The CDR3 sequence is CASSLRGETEAFF. In DNA, the CDR3 is TGTGCCAGCAGCTTAAGGGGTGAGACTGAAGCTTTCTTT.

The chain couples TRBV19 to TRBJ2-7; maybe TRBD1 (6 bases). Trimming removed 4 bases from V and 0 bases from J, with 10 bases in between. Germline CDR1 and CDR2: LNHDA and SQIVND (reference sequence). This CDR3 spans 14 amino acids. The CDR3 region has the DNA TGTGCCAGTAGTAGAGAACAGGGCTCCTACGAGCAGTACTTC. Protein sequence: CASSREQGSYEQYF.

This clone has a single count. The genes are TRBV5-1 and TRBJ2-1, with no clear D. The CDR3 runs 16 residues. Germline CDR1 reads SGHRS; CDR2 reads YFSETQ. The V end lost 0 bases, the J end lost 6 bases, and 16 bases lay between the germline ends. DNA for the CDR3: TGCGCCAGCAGCTTGGAAGGGCTCGGAGAACGCAATGAGCAGTTCTTC. The encoded protein is CASSLEGLGERNEQFF.

This clone was detected only once. The V gene is TRBV11-3, the J gene TRBJ2-1; D is unclear. The V end lost 6 bases, the J end lost 6 bases, and 9 bases lay between the germline ends. The CDR3 sequence is 12 residues long. The V gene's germline CDR1 is SGHNT and CDR2 YENEEA. The CDR3 sequence: CASRGSGNEQFF. The CDR3 bases are TGTGCCAGCAGGGGGTCGGGCAATGAGCAGTTCTTC.

The chain has TRBV6-6 and TRBJ2-1; 11 bases line up with TRBD2. CDR1 is MNHNY, CDR2 SVGAGI, per germline (reference sequence). There are 14 residues in the CDR3. Losses at the gene ends were 3 bases for V and 8 bases for J; bases not matched to a gene: 3. The CDR3 region has the DNA TGTGCCAGCAGTTATCTAGCGGGAGGCGATGAGCAGTTCTTC. Encoded protein: CASSYLAGGDEQFF.

This clone was counted only a few times. V is TRBV7-2 and J is TRBJ2-1; tentative D call: TRBD2 (6 bases). CDR1 SGHTA and CDR2 FQGNSA come from the germline V gene. Trimming removed 1 base from V and 3 bases from J, with 13 bases in between. The CDR3 loop spans 16 amino acids. The CDR3 region has the DNA TGTGCCAGCAGCTTAGACGGCGGGGTTATCTACAATGAGCAGTTCTTC. Its translation: CASSLDGGVIYNEQFF.

The chain recombines TRBV19 with TRBJ2-1; 9 bases are a match to TRBD1. This CDR3 spans 14 amino acids. Germline assignment: CDR1 LNHDA and CDR2 SQIVND (reference sequence). V dropped 5 bases and J dropped 7; count of bases not matched to a gene: 6. The CDR3 loop is CASSFGTGLNEQFF. DNA for the CDR3: TGTGCCAGTAGTTTTGGGACAGGGCTAAATGAGCAGTTCTTC.

The rearrangement uses TRBV28 and TRBJ2-7, with D possibly being TRBD2 (6 bases). The germline CDR1 and CDR2 sequences are MDHEN and SYDVKM. V was clipped by 4 bases and J by 2 bases, with 12 bases between them. The CDR3 length is 14 residues. The CDR3 sequence: CASSSLSGPYEQYF. The CDR3 DNA sequence: TGTGCCAGCAGTTCCCTTAGCGGTCCCTACGAGCAGTACTTC.

The J gene is TRBJ1-3, the V gene TRBV13, with D perhaps TRBD1 (5 bases). CDR1 and CDR2 from the germline V gene are PRHDT and FYEKMQ (reference sequence). Trimming cost V 3 bases and J 6 bases, with 18 bases left between them. The CDR3 sequence is 16 residues long. The CDR3 DNA reads TGTGCCAGCAGCTTTACAGGTGGGGTATACGAAAACACCATATATTTT. Its protein product is CASSFTGGVYENTIYF.

This chain links TRBV9 with TRBJ2-1; 7 positions agree with TRBD2. The length of the CDR3 is 16 residues. CDR1 and CDR2 from the germline V gene are SGDLS and YYNGEE. J was trimmed by 2 bases and V by 7 bases; bases with no gene match: 12. In DNA form, the CDR3 reads TGTGCCAGCGGGGTTTATGCTAGCGGAGCCTACAATGAGCAGTTCTTC. Protein sequence: CASGVYASGAYNEQFF.

This chain connects TRBV25-1 to TRBJ1-2; D not resolved. Trimming left V 3 bases short and J 2 bases short, with 10 bases between. The CDR3 has 14 amino acids. Germline V lookup: CDR1 MGHDK, CDR2 SYGVNS. The CDR3 loop is CASSEWGSNYGYTF. The CDR3 bases are TGTGCCAGCAGTGAGTGGGGATCCAACTATGGCTACACCTTC.

As to this clone: Other nucleotide sequences in the sample specify the same CDR3. Here the CDR3 DNA reads TGTGCCAGCAGCTTCGCAGGGACCTACGAGCAGTACTTC. Its translation is CASSFAGTYEQYF. This sequence joins TRBV7-9 and TRBJ2-7, with D possibly being TRBD1 (5 bases). The germline V gene encodes CDR1 SEHNR and CDR2 FQNEAQ (reference sequence). V was cut by 3 bases and J by 2 bases, with 8 bases left in between. The CDR3 is made up of 13 amino acids.

The chain has TRBV5-6 and TRBJ2-1, with 12 positions matching TRBD2. CDR3 length: 15 residues. The germline gives CDR1 SGHDT, CDR2 YYEEEE. With V trimmed by 1 base and J by 10 bases, 6 bases remained unmatched. The CDR3 bases are TGTGCCAGCAGCTTGATCCTAGCGGGAGGGCCGGAGCAGTTCTTC. This sequence encodes CASSLILAGGPEQFF.

The chain joins TRBV6-6 to TRBJ2-1; 8 nucleotides align to TRBD2. Germline V gene lookup returns CDR1 MNHNY and CDR2 SVGAGI (reference sequence). The trim removed 2 bases at V and 5 bases at J, leaving 8 bases unmatched. CDR3 length: 16 residues. Here the CDR3 reads CASSYTLAGGNNEQFF. Written as DNA, the CDR3 is TGTGCCAGCAGTTACACCTTGGCGGGAGGAAACAATGAGCAGTTCTTC.

The genes are TRBV7-2 and TRBJ2-2; 11 nucleotides align to TRBD2. Germline V lookup: CDR1 SGHTA, CDR2 FQGNSA. The CDR3 is 17 amino acids. Trimming removed 1 base from V and 5 bases from J; junction bases left unmatched: 6. CDR3 nucleotide sequence: TGTGCCAGCAGCTTAGTTGCCCTAGCGGGAGGTACCGGGGAGCTGTTTTTT. Protein product: CASSLVALAGGTGELFF.

The chain employs TRBV4-1 and TRBJ1-4, with 11 bases aligning to TRBD1. This CDR3 contains 18 residues. Germline CDR1 MGHRA, CDR2 YSYEKL. The V segment lost 4 bases and the J segment 1 base; nucleotides outside the gene matches: 8. Here the CDR3 reads CASSPEGQGAGTNEKLFF. The CDR3 nucleotides are TGCGCCAGCAGCCCCGAAGGACAGGGGGCCGGAACTAATGAAAAACTGTTTTTT.

The gene calls are TRBV2 and TRBJ2-5; TRBD2 matches at 9 bases. The CDR3 runs to 15 residues. Trimming removed 5 bases from V and 5 bases from J; junction bases left unmatched: 9. CDR1 is SNHLY and CDR2 is FYNNEI in the germline V gene. CDR3 protein: CASSRIAGEEETQYF. The CDR3 DNA reads as TGTGCCAGCAGTCGAATAGCGGGAGAGGAGGAGACCCAGTACTTC.